The rows below give T cell receptor beta chains drawn from one sample of a study of control samples from healthy donors and cancer patients. Measured with immunoSEQ multiplex PCR; TCRdb has only the in-frame clones, and not every one. The sample records some 130,000 clones, 75% to 95% being singletons. Source material: blood. Source of these receptors: a young man in good health. Each CDR3 is given with its conserved first and last residue. Each record gives: clone size, J gene, D gene, V gene, CDR3 protein, CDR3 DNA. A D gene is named only where the DNA matches it firmly. Part of the rows lack a size; the others show once, few, many or a class for expanded clones.

.	TRBJ2-2	TRBD2	TRBV6-2/TRBV6-3	CASSSGTSEFANTGELFF	TGTGCCAGCAGTTCCGGGACTAGCGAGTTCGCGAACACCGGGGAGCTGTTTTTT
.	TRBJ2-1	TRBD2	TRBV6-5	CASSFVGGDYNEQFF	TGTGCCAGCAGTTTCGTGGGGGGGGACTACAATGAGCAGTTCTTC
.	TRBJ2-1	TRBD2	TRBV2	CASSYKIAGSYNEQFF	TGTGCCAGCAGTTACAAAATAGCGGGCAGCTACAATGAGCAGTTCTTC
once	TRBJ1-1	.	TRBV7-2	CASSSYRVPANTEAFF	TGTGCCAGCAGCAGTTACAGGGTACCCGCCAACACTGAAGCTTTCTTT
.	TRBJ1-6	TRBD1	TRBV10-3	CAIQGAGNSPLHF	TGTGCCATTCAGGGGGCTGGGAATTCACCCCTCCACTTT
.	TRBJ1-4	.	TRBV4-3	CASSPRNRREKLFF	TGCGCCAGCAGCCCTAGGAACCGGCGGGAAAAACTGTTTTTT
.	TRBJ2-3	.	TRBV2	CASSQGLGTDTQYF	TGTGCCAGTAGCCAGGGGCTTGGCACAGATACGCAGTATTTT
.	TRBJ1-2	.	TRBV3-1/TRBV3-2	CASSQEPGHYGYTF	TGTGCCAGCAGCCAAGAACCGGGGCACTATGGCTACACCTTC
.	TRBJ1-1	TRBD1	TRBV9	CASSADDRGVMAFF	TGTGCCAGCAGCGCAGACGACAGGGGTGTAATGGCTTTCTTT
.	TRBJ1-1	.	TRBV7-9	CASSEGRTEAFF	TGTGCCAGTAGTGAAGGGCGCACTGAAGCTTTCTTT
.	TRBJ2-1	.	TRBV4-3	CASSQESGISNEQFF	TGCGCCAGCAGCCAAGAAAGTGGGATTTCAAATGAGCAGTTCTTC
once	TRBJ1-5	.	TRBV6-1	CASSEVGSGVPYSNQPQHF	TGTGCCAGCAGTGAAGTAGGGTCAGGGGTCCCCTATAGCAATCAGCCCCAGCATTTT
few	TRBJ1-1	.	TRBV5-4	CASSSAIDRNTEAFF	TGTGCCAGCAGCTCCGCAATTGACAGAAACACTGAAGCTTTCTTT
.	TRBJ1-3	TRBD1	TRBV28	CASNTGENANTIYF	TGTGCCAGCAATACAGGGGAAAATGCAAACACCATATATTTT
.	TRBJ1-4	.	TRBV14	CASSRPGYEKLFF	TGTGCCAGCAGCCGGCCAGGCTACGAAAAACTGTTTTTT
.	TRBJ1-2	.	TRBV25-1	CASSPGRVGYTF	TGTGCCAGCAGTCCGGGTAGGGTTGGCTACACCTTC
.	TRBJ1-2	TRBD1	TRBV5-4	CASSEDRGGYGYTF	TGTGCCAGCAGTGAAGACAGGGGCGGCTATGGCTACACCTTC
.	TRBJ1-1	TRBD1	TRBV2	CASRTDRGTEAFF	TGTGCCAGCAGGACGGACAGGGGGACTGAAGCTTTCTTT
.	TRBJ2-1	.	TRBV6-5	CASSRGQPSYNEQFF	TGTGCCAGCAGCCGCGGACAGCCCTCCTACAATGAGCAGTTCTTC
.	TRBJ1-1	.	TRBV7-8	CASSSSSGTLTDTEAFF	TGTGCCAGCAGTTCCTCGTCCGGAACTCTCACGGACACTGAAGCTTTCTTT
.	TRBJ2-3	.	TRBV19	CASSISLLSVSTDTQYF	TGTGCCAGTAGTATAAGCCTCTTATCGGTGAGCACAGATACGCAGTATTTT
.	TRBJ1-4	.	TRBV2	CASSEWGNEKLFF	TGTGCCAGCAGTGAATGGGGGAATGAAAAACTGTTTTTT
.	TRBJ1-5	.	TRBV28	CASSWGGRVDSNQPQHF	TGTGCCAGCAGCTGGGGGGGTAGGGTCGATAGCAATCAGCCCCAGCATTTT
few	TRBJ1-2	TRBD1	TRBV30	CAWSVRRTGGGHGYTF	TGTGCCTGGAGTGTAAGGCGGACAGGGGGCGGGCATGGCTACACCTTC
.	TRBJ2-7	TRBD2	TRBV7-8	CASSLGGLAGTSYEQYF	TGTGCCAGCAGCTTGGGGGGACTAGCGGGGACCTCCTACGAGCAGTACTTC
.	TRBJ1-6	.	TRBV9	CASSVATGGSSYNSPLHF	TGTGCCAGCAGCGTAGCTACGGGGGGCAGTTCCTATAATTCACCCCTCCACTTT
.	TRBJ2-3	.	TRBV18	CASSLQTGRTGLSQYF	TGTGCCAGCTCACTCCAGACAGGACGAACCGGTTTGTCGCAGTATTTT
.	TRBJ2-7	.	TRBV4-1	CASSHYRESYEQYF	TGCGCCAGCAGCCACTACAGGGAGTCCTACGAGCAGTACTTC
.	TRBJ1-2	TRBD1	TRBV15	CATSRPTSVGTEDYGYTF	TGTGCCACCAGCAGACCGACGAGTGTAGGGACAGAGGACTATGGCTACACCTTC
.	TRBJ1-2	.	TRBV11-2	CANSPSPDLSNYGYTF	TGTGCCAACAGCCCGTCCCCGGACCTTTCTAACTATGGCTACACCTTC
.	TRBJ2-2	.	TRBV29-1	CSGWDGNTGELFF	TGCAGCGGGTGGGACGGCAACACCGGGGAGCTGTTTTTT
once	TRBJ2-7	TRBD2	TRBV30	CAWMRGGSYEQYF	TGTGCCTGGATGCGGGGAGGGTCCTACGAGCAGTACTTC
.	TRBJ2-3	.	TRBV21-1	CASSPPRRLVYTDTQYF	TGTGCCAGCAGCCCCCCCCGTCGACTAGTGTACACAGATACGCAGTATTTT
.	TRBJ1-1	TRBD1	TRBV5-1	CASSVGQGNTEAFF	TGCGCCAGCAGCGTAGGACAGGGTAACACTGAAGCTTTCTTT
.	TRBJ1-6	.	TRBV2	CASSEGGQYNSPLHF	TGTGCCAGCAGTGAAGGCGGACAGTATAATTCACCCCTCCACTTT
once	TRBJ2-5	.	TRBV7-6	CASSFEGGPGETQYF	TGTGCCAGCAGCTTTGAGGGGGGGCCGGGAGAGACCCAGTACTTC
.	TRBJ1-1	.	TRBV5-1	CASSMDQHHPNTEAFF	TGCGCCAGCAGCATGGACCAACATCACCCGAACACTGAAGCTTTCTTT
.	TRBJ1-4	.	TRBV7-9	CASSLGATNEKLFF	TGTGCCAGCAGCTTAGGAGCAACTAATGAAAAACTGTTTTTT
.	TRBJ1-5	.	TRBV18	CASSPGNQPQHF	TGTGCCAGCTCACCAGGGAACCAGCCCCAGCATTTT
.	TRBJ2-1	TRBD1	TRBV28	CASRARDRAYNEQFF	TGTGCCAGCAGGGCCCGGGACAGGGCGTACAATGAGCAGTTCTTC
.	TRBJ1-1	.	TRBV5-1	CASSLHSSQSNTEAFF	TGCGCCAGCAGCTTGCATAGTTCACAGTCGAACACTGAAGCTTTCTTT
.	TRBJ2-5	.	TRBV30	CAWSVQGGETQYF	TGTGCCTGGAGTGTACAGGGTGGGGAGACCCAGTACTTC
few	TRBJ2-1	.	TRBV6-4	CASSDGEGGNEQFF	TGTGCCAGCAGTGACGGGGAGGGGGGCAATGAGCAGTTCTTC
.	TRBJ2-1	.	TRBV6-6	CASRIWDEQFF	TGTGCCAGCAGAATTTGGGATGAGCAGTTCTTC
.	TRBJ1-6	.	TRBV18	CASSPEEVKNSPLHF	TGTGCCAGCTCACCCGAAGAGGTCAAGAATTCACCCCTCCACTTT
.	TRBJ2-2	TRBD2	TRBV28	CASSLGAAGGTGELFF	TGTGCCAGCAGTTTAGGGGCAGCGGGGGGAACCGGGGAGCTGTTTTTT
.	TRBJ1-6	.	TRBV15	CATSRAQGLNSPLHF	TGTGCCACCAGCAGGGCACAGGGTCTTAATTCACCCCTCCACTTT
.	TRBJ1-4	.	TRBV5-1	CASSDGATNEKLFF	TGCGCCAGCAGTGACGGAGCAACTAATGAAAAACTGTTTTTT
.	TRBJ2-1	TRBD2	TRBV3-1/TRBV3-2	CASSQDRTSGRAVFNEQFF	TGTGCCAGCAGCCAAGATCGGACTAGCGGGAGGGCCGTCTTCAATGAGCAGTTCTTC
.	TRBJ2-1	TRBD2	TRBV6-2/TRBV6-3	CASSYPGLADHNEQFF	TGTGCCAGCAGTTACCCGGGACTAGCGGACCACAATGAGCAGTTCTTC
.	TRBJ2-3	TRBD2	TRBV3-1/TRBV3-2	CASSQDGPLSGARDTQYF	TGTGCCAGCAGCCAAGATGGCCCCCTAAGCGGGGCACGAGATACGCAGTATTTT
few	TRBJ2-2	.	TRBV10-1	CASSEVETRNTGELFF	TGCGCCAGCAGTGAGGTCGAAACTAGGAACACCGGGGAGCTGTTTTTT
few	TRBJ2-1	.	TRBV5-1	CASSNIQGVNEQFF	TGCGCCAGCAGTAACATCCAGGGAGTCAATGAGCAGTTCTTC
.	TRBJ2-7	.	TRBV28	CASTPPRGEQYF	TGTGCCAGCACCCCACCGAGGGGCGAGCAGTACTTC
.	TRBJ1-4	.	TRBV28	CASSPPGGDEKLFF	TGTGCCAGCAGTCCGCCGGGAGGGGATGAAAAACTGTTTTTT
.	TRBJ1-1	.	TRBV30	CAWSVAPAFF	TGTGCCTGGAGTGTAGCCCCGGCGTTCTTT
.	TRBJ1-4	.	TRBV2	CASSDRTRTDATNEKLFF	TGTGCCAGTTCAGACAGGACACGAACTGATGCAACTAATGAAAAACTGTTTTTT
.	TRBJ1-1	.	TRBV4-1	CASSRGENTEAFF	TGCGCCAGCAGCCGGGGGGAGAACACTGAAGCTTTCTTT